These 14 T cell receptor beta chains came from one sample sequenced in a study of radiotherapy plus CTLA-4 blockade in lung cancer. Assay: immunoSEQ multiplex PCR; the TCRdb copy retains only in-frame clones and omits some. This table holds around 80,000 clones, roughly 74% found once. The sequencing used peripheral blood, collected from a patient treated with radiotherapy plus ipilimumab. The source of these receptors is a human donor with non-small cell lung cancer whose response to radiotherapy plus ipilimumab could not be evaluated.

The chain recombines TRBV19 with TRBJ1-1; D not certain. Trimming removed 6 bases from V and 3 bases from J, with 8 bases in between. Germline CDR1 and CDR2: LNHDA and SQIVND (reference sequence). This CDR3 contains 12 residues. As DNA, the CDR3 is TGTGCCAGTAGATGGGCAGACACTGAAGCTTTCTTT. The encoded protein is CASRWADTEAFF.

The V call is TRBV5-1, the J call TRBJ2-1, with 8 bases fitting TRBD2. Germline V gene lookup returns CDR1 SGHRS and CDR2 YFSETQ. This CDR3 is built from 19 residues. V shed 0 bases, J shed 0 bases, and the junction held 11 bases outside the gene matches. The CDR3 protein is CASSLAVGLATHSYNEQFF. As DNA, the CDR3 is TGCGCCAGCAGCTTGGCCGTAGGACTAGCCACCCACTCCTACAATGAGCAGTTCTTC. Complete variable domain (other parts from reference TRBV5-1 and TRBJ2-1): KAGVTQTPRYLIKTRGQQVTLSCSPISGHRSVSWYQQTPGQGLQFLFEYFSETQRNKGNFPGRFSGRQFSNSRSEMNVSTLELGDSALYLCASSLAVGLATHSYNEQFFGPGTRLTVL.

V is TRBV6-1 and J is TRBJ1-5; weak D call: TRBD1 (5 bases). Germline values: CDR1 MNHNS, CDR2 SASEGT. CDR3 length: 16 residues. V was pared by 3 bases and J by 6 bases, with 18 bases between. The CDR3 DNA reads TGTGCCAGCAGTGAGGCGGACCTGGGGCTTGGTCAGCCCCAGCATTTT. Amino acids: CASSEADLGLGQPQHF.

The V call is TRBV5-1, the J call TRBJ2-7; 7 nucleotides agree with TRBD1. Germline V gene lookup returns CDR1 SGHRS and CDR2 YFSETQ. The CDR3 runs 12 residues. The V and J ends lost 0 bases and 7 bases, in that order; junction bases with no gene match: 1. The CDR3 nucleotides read TGCGCCAGCAGCTTGGCAGGGGGTGAGCAGTACTTC. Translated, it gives CASSLAGGEQYF.

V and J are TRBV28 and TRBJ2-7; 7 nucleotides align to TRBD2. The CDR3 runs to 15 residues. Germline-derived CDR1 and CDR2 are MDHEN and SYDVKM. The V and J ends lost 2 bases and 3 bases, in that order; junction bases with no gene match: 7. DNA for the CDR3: TGTGCCAGCAGTTTAGGGGGGACTATGGGCTACGAGCAGTACTTC. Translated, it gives CASSLGGTMGYEQYF. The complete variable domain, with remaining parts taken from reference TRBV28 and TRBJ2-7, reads DVKVTQSSRYLVKRTGEKVFLECVQDMDHENMFWYRQDPGLGLRLIYFSYDVKMKEKGDIPEGYSVSREKKERFSLILESASTNQTSMYLCASSLGGTMGYEQYFGPGTRLTVT.

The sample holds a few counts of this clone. The CDR3 DNA reads as TGTGCCAGCAGCTTGGCGACCGGGACAGCCTCCTACAATGAGCAGTTCTTC. Its translation is CASSLATGTASYNEQFF. The chain uses TRBV5-5 and TRBJ2-1, with TRBD1 matching over 7 bases. CDR1 and CDR2 from the germline V gene are SGHKS and YYEKEE (reference sequence). The ends lost 0 bases at V and 0 bases at J; junction bases unmatched: 6. The CDR3 runs to 17 residues.

CDR3 bases: TGTGCCAGCAGTGACGGGACTGGGGAGCTGTTTTTT. Amino acid sequence: CASSDGTGELFF. The V gene is TRBV27, the J gene TRBJ2-2, with a weak D call TRBD2 (6 bases). Per germline, CDR1 MNHEY and CDR2 SMNVEV (reference sequence). The CDR3 has 12 residues. V lost 5 bases and J 8 bases, leaving 9 bases between the germline ends.

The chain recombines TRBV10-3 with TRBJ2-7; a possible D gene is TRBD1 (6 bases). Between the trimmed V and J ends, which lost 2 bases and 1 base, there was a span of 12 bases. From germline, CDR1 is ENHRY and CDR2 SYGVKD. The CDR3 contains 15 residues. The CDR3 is CAISEMAGQSYEQYF. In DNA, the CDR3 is TGTGCCATCAGTGAGATGGCAGGACAGTCCTACGAGCAGTACTTC.

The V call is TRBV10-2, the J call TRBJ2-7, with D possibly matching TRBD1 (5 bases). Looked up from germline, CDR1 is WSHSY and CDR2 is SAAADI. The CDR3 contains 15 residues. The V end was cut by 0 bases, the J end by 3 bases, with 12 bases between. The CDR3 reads CASSESQVPGYEQYF. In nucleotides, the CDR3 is TGCGCCAGCAGTGAGTCACAGGTTCCTGGCTACGAGCAGTACTTC.

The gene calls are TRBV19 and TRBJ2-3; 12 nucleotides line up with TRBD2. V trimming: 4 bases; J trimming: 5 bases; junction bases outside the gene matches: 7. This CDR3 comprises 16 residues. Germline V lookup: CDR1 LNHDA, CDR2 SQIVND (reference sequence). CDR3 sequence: CASSNRGLAGGDTQYF. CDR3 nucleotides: TGTGCCAGTAGTAACCGGGGACTAGCGGGTGGAGATACGCAGTATTTT.

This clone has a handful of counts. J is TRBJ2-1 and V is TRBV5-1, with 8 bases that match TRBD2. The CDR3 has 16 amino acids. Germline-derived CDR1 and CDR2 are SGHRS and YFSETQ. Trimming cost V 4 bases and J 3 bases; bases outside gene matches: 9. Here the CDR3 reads CASSDPSGGGYNEQFF. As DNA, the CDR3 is TGCGCCAGCAGCGACCCCTCCGGGGGGGGCTACAATGAGCAGTTCTTC.

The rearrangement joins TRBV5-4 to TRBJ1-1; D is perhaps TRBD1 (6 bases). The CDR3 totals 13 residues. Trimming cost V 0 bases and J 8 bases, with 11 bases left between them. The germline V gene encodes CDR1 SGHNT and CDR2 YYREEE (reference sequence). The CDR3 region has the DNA TGTGCCAGCAGCTTGGAGGGACAACCAGAAGCTTTCTTT. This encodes CASSLEGQPEAFF.

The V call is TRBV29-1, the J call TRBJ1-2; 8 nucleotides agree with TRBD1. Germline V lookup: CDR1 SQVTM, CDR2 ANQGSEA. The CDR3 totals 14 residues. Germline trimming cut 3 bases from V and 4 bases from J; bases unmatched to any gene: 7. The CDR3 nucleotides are TGCAGCGTTGAGCTGGACAGGGTTACCTATGGCTACACCTTC. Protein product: CSVELDRVTYGYTF.

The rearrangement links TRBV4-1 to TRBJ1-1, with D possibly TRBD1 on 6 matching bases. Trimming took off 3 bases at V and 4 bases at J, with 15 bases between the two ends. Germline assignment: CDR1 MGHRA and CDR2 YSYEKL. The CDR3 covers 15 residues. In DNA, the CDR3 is TGCGCCAGCAGCCATTCTCTGGGGGCGGGCACTGAAGCTTTCTTT. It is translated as CASSHSLGAGTEAFF.